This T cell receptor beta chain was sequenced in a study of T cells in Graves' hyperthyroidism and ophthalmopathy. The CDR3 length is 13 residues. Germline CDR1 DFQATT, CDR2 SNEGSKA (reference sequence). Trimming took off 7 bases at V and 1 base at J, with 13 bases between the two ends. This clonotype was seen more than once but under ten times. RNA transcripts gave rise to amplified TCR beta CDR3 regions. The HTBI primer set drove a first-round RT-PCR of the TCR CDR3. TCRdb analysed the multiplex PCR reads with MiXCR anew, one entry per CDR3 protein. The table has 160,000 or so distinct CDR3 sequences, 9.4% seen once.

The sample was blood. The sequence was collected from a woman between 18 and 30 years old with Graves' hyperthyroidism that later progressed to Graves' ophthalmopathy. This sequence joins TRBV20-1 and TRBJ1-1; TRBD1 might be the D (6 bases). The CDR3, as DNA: TGCAGTGTTCAGGGGCCGGGGAACACTGAAGCTTTCTTT. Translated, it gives CSVQGPGNTEAFF.